This entry lists 20 T cell receptor beta chains sequenced from one sample in a study of blood T cell repertoires in COVID-19. Libraries were prepared by immunoSEQ multiplex PCR; TCRdb keeps only in-frame clonotypes and omits some of them. The data show around 83,000 clones, around 87% seen once. Sequences were obtained from peripheral blood. These receptors were collected from a man of 80 years or more with active or convalescent COVID-19.

This chain links TRBV5-4 with TRBJ2-7; no clear D. Germline CDR1 and CDR2: SGHNT and YYREEE (reference sequence). Trimming removed 0 bases from V and 2 bases from J, with 18 bases in between. This CDR3 comprises 17 residues. In nucleotides, the CDR3 is TGTGCCAGCAGCTTGGGGGTCGAGACTGGTTTCCCCTACGAGCAGTACGTC. Translated: CASSLGVETGFPYEQYV.

This chain joins TRBV19 and TRBJ2-3; no firm D call. The CDR3 spans 13 residues. The ends were cut back, 10 bases at V and 3 bases at J, with 14 bases in the middle. Looked up from germline, CDR1 is LNHDA and CDR2 is SQIVND (reference sequence). This chain's CDR3 is CAIAQRSTDTQYF. CDR3 bases: TGTGCCATTGCGCAGAGGTCAACAGATACGCAGTATTTT.

This chain joins TRBV2 and TRBJ1-4; D remains unclear. The CDR3 length is 16 residues. V dropped 7 bases and J dropped 0 bases, with 15 bases sitting between them. Germline assignment: CDR1 SNHLY and CDR2 FYNNEI. CDR3 loop: CASTQYGPATNEKLFF. The DNA of the CDR3 is TGTGCCAGCACCCAATATGGGCCCGCAACTAATGAAAAACTGTTTTTT. Together with reference TRBV2 and TRBJ1-4, the CDR3 gives the full variable domain: EPEVTQTPSHQVTQMGQEVILRCVPISNHLYFYWYRQILGQKVEFLVSFYNNEISEKSEIFDDQFSVERPDGSNFTLKIRSTKLEDSAMYFCASTQYGPATNEKLFFGSGTQLSVL.

V gene TRBV6-6 combines with J gene TRBJ2-3; D unresolved. The germline CDR1 and CDR2 sequences are MNHNY and SVGAGI (reference sequence). Trimming removed 2 bases from V and 4 bases from J, with 10 bases in between. The CDR3 is made up of 14 amino acids. The CDR3 protein is CASSYPSTADTQYF. The CDR3 nucleotides are TGTGCCAGCAGTTACCCTAGTACTGCAGATACGCAGTATTTT.

This rearrangement joins TRBV29-1 to TRBJ1-1; 10 nucleotides line up with TRBD1. This CDR3 has 17 residues. Germline CDR1 and CDR2: SQVTM and ANQGSEA. V shed 6 bases and J 2 bases; nucleotides not matched to a gene: 15. The CDR3 protein is CSVVPGQGRGFNTEAFF. The DNA for the CDR3 is TGCAGCGTCGTCCCGGGACAGGGGAGGGGTTTTAACACTGAAGCTTTCTTT.

V gene TRBV7-6 combines with J gene TRBJ1-6; weak D call: TRBD1 (5 bases). Germline CDR1 reads SGHVS; CDR2 reads FNYEAQ. This CDR3 comprises 16 residues. The germline V and J ends were trimmed by 4 bases and 4 bases, with 14 bases remaining between them. CDR3 bases: TGTGCCAGCAGCTCTCAAGGGGAGGGATATAATTCACCCCTCCACTTT. Protein product: CASSSQGEGYNSPLHF.

The rearrangement links TRBV5-1 to TRBJ2-2; no reliable D call. CDR1 SGHRS and CDR2 YFSETQ come from the germline V gene. CDR3 size: 14 residues. Trimming removed 5 bases from V and 0 bases from J, with 8 bases in between. CDR3 DNA sequence: TGCGCCAGCAGTCAGGAAGCGAACACCGGGGAGCTGTTTTTT. This sequence encodes CASSQEANTGELFF.

The rearrangement joins TRBV20-1 to TRBJ2-3, with no clear D. Looked up from germline, CDR1 is DFQATT and CDR2 is SNEGSKA (reference sequence). The germline V and J ends were trimmed by 2 bases and 5 bases, with 5 bases remaining between them. This CDR3 has 11 amino acids. CDR3 protein: CSARSVDTQYF. In DNA, the CDR3 is TGCAGTGCTAGATCCGTAGATACGCAGTATTTT.

The chain uses TRBV7-9 and TRBJ2-3; 8 bases fit TRBD2. With V trimmed by 5 bases and J by 0 bases, 10 bases remained unmatched. CDR1 and CDR2 (germline): SEHNR, FQNEAQ (reference sequence). The CDR3 is made up of 17 amino acids. CDR3 nucleotide sequence: TGTGCCAGCAGCCCGCGACGGGTAGCGGGAAGCACAGATACGCAGTATTTT. It yields the protein CASSPRRVAGSTDTQYF.

The gene calls are TRBV18 and TRBJ1-1, with 7 positions matching TRBD1. The CDR3 is made up of 16 amino acids. Germline CDR1 reads KGHSH; CDR2 reads LQKENI. V was pared by 6 bases and J by 1 base, with 11 bases of the junction left unmatched. CDR3 sequence: CASSRDRAGGNTEAFF. The CDR3 coding sequence is TGTGCCAGCTCCCGTGACAGGGCAGGAGGGAACACTGAAGCTTTCTTT.

The J gene is TRBJ1-5, the V gene TRBV3-1 (or the pseudogene TRBV3-2), with 10 positions matching TRBD1. Germline-derived CDR1 and CDR2 are LGHDT and YNNKEL (reference sequence). CDR3 size: 17 residues. V lost 1 base, J lost 7 bases, and 10 bases stayed unmatched. CDR3 DNA: TGTGCCAGCAGCCAAGGATTGACAGGGGGCCGGGGGCAGCCCCAGCATTTT. Translation gives CASSQGLTGGRGQPQHF.

This chain connects TRBV4-2 to TRBJ2-2, with a possible D match to TRBD2 (5 bases). V was pared by 4 bases and J by 5 bases, with 17 bases between. This CDR3 region has 16 residues. Looked up from germline, CDR1 is LGHNA and CDR2 is YNFKEQ. DNA for the CDR3: TGTGCCAGCAGCCGAACCGGGCCCACGGGGACCGGGGAGCTGTTTTTT. Residues: CASSRTGPTGTGELFF.

The J gene is TRBJ2-5, the V gene TRBV6-1, with a weak D call TRBD2 (5 bases). CDR1 is MNHNS and CDR2 is SASEGT in the germline V gene. The ends were cut back, 5 bases at V and 3 bases at J, with 16 bases in the middle. The CDR3 contains 15 residues. CDR3: CASSSPPWGEETQYF. The CDR3 nucleotides read TGTGCCAGCAGTTCCCCCCCTTGGGGAGAAGAGACCCAGTACTTC.

This sequence joins TRBV19 and TRBJ2-1; 13 positions match TRBD2. Germline V gene sequence: CDR1 LNHDA, CDR2 SQIVND (reference sequence). The CDR3 consists of 16 residues. The ends lost 5 bases at V and 7 bases at J; junction bases unmatched: 8. The CDR3 DNA sequence: TGTGCCAGTAGTCCTAGTGGGACTAGCGGGATGAATGAGCAGTTCTTC. This gives the protein CASSPSGTSGMNEQFF.

This chain links TRBV27 with TRBJ2-3; 7 bases agree with TRBD2. Trimming removed 6 bases from V and 1 base from J; junction bases left unmatched: 4. Germline V gene sequence: CDR1 MNHEY, CDR2 SMNVEV (reference sequence). This CDR3 is 14 amino acids long. The CDR3 loop reads CASRPRGGTDTQYF. Written as DNA, the CDR3 is TGTGCCAGCAGGCCCCGGGGGGGCACAGATACGCAGTATTTT.

The CDR3 nucleotides are TGTGCCAGCAGTTACACCGGTAGCACTTCCACAGATACGCAGTATTTT. It codes for CASSYTGSTSTDTQYF. V and J are TRBV3-1 (or the pseudogene TRBV3-2) and TRBJ2-3; D is uncertain. V lost 6 bases and J 2 bases, leaving 18 bases between the germline ends. Per the germline V gene, CDR1 is LGHDT and CDR2 is YNNKEL (reference sequence). This CDR3 comprises 16 residues.

The V and J genes are TRBV18 and TRBJ2-5; 9 nucleotides agree with TRBD2. J lost 5 bases, V lost 5 bases, and 12 bases had no gene match. The CDR3 runs to 16 residues. Per germline, CDR1 KGHSH and CDR2 LQKENI. The CDR3 protein is CASSSPGLASPETQYF. The CDR3 bases are TGTGCCAGCTCATCTCCGGGACTAGCATCGCCCGAGACCCAGTACTTC.

This CDR3 is CASRRQAGGTEAFF. The CDR3 region has the DNA TGTGCCAGCAGAAGACAAGCCGGGGGCACTGAAGCTTTCTTT. The chain links TRBV2 to TRBJ1-1; D is perhaps TRBD1 (5 bases). Trimming removed 6 bases at V and 4 bases at J, with 15 bases between. The CDR3 has 14 amino acids. Per the germline V gene, CDR1 is SNHLY and CDR2 is FYNNEI.

The chain joins TRBV7-8 to TRBJ2-5; TRBD2 matches 15 bases. Germline trimming cut 4 bases from V and 5 bases from J; bases unmatched to any gene: 2. Germline loops: CDR1 SGHVS, CDR2 FQNEAQ. The CDR3 runs 15 residues. The CDR3 bases are TGTGCCAGCAGCTCCGGGACTAGCGGGAGGGAGACCCAGTACTTC. Its translation: CASSSGTSGRETQYF. The full variable domain, its missing parts supplied by reference TRBV7-8 and TRBJ2-5, is GAGVSQSPRYKVAKRGQDVALRCDPISGHVSLFWYQQALGQGPEFLTYFQNEAQLDKSGLPSDRFFAERPEGSVSTLKIQRTQQEDSAVYLCASSSGTSGRETQYFGPGTRLLVL.

This chain joins TRBV28 and TRBJ1-6, with a possible D match to TRBD1 (6 bases). Germline lookup yields CDR1 MDHEN and CDR2 SYDVKM. The CDR3 is made up of 19 amino acids. V was shortened by 4 bases and J by 2 bases, with 21 bases between the two germline ends. The CDR3 bases are TGTGCCAGCAGTTCTTTCGGGACACCAAAAGAGACCTATAATTCACCCCTCCACTTT. It translates to CASSSFGTPKETYNSPLHF.